The 18 T cell receptor beta chains in this list originate from one sample, sequenced in a study of blood T cell repertoires in COVID-19. Only in-frame clones appear in the TCRdb table, and some are missing; sequencing was by immunoSEQ multiplex PCR. The table shows 360,000 or so clones, with approximately 89% occurring only once. The specimen was peripheral blood. The receptors here all came from a woman aged 60 to 75 with COVID-19, enrolled during active disease.

There are a few counts of this clone. CDR3 DNA sequence: TGTGCCAGCAATCCCCCCCGGTCGACAGGTCGAGTCTACACCTTC. Translating it yields CASNPPRSTGRVYTF. The chain carries TRBV25-1 and TRBJ1-2, with D possibly matching TRBD1 (6 bases). This CDR3 has 15 residues. Germline-derived CDR1 and CDR2 are MGHDK and SYGVNS. The V end lost 7 bases, the J end lost 10 bases, and 25 bases lay between the germline ends.

The CDR3 protein is CASSLTGRAEAFF. CDR3 nucleotides: TGTGCCAGTAGCCTGACAGGGCGTGCTGAAGCTTTCTTT. The rearrangement links TRBV19 to TRBJ1-1, with 7 bases that match TRBD1. CDR1 is LNHDA, CDR2 SQIVND, per germline (reference sequence). The trim removed 6 bases at V and 6 bases at J, leaving 7 bases unmatched. The CDR3 is made up of 13 amino acids.

This chain uses TRBV18 with TRBJ2-7; D might be TRBD1 (5 bases). The germline gives CDR1 KGHSH, CDR2 LQKENI. V was pared by 0 bases and J by 2 bases, with 14 bases between. The length of the CDR3 is 16 residues. As DNA, the CDR3 is TGTGCCAGCTCACCACCGCAGTTCTACAGGCCCTACGAGCAGTACTTC. It yields the protein CASSPPQFYRPYEQYF.

The chain combines TRBV10-3 with TRBJ1-5; D is ambiguous. The CDR3 runs to 18 residues. V gave up 6 bases and J gave up 0 bases, with 21 bases separating them. Per germline, CDR1 ENHRY and CDR2 SYGVKD. The CDR3: CAISSQEEGLSSNQPQHF. CDR3 DNA: TGTGCCATCAGCTCTCAAGAGGAGGGATTATCTAGCAATCAGCCCCAGCATTTT.

The chain has TRBV6-1 and TRBJ1-5; D is unclear. Trimming removed 2 bases from V and 4 bases from J, with 6 bases in between. This CDR3 region has 13 residues. Germline CDR1 reads MNHNS; CDR2 reads SASEGT. Written as DNA, the CDR3 is TGTGCCAGCAGTGAATACGGTAATCAGCCCCAGCATTTT. This gives the protein CASSEYGNQPQHF.

Of note for this clone: The same CDR3 also results from other DNA sequences found in this sample. The rearrangement joins TRBV18 to TRBJ2-7; 11 bases are a match to TRBD2. The CDR3 is 14 residues long. V was pared by 6 bases and J by 3 bases, with 4 bases of the junction left unmatched. Looked up from germline, CDR1 is KGHSH and CDR2 is LQKENI. CDR3 DNA: TGTGCCAGCTCTCCCGGGACTAGCGGCTACGAGCAGTACTTC. Translating it yields CASSPGTSGYEQYF.

This chain uses TRBV5-1 with TRBJ1-3; D is unresolved. Trimming took off 0 bases at V and 0 bases at J, with 7 bases between the two ends. CDR3 length equals 15 residues. Germline lookup yields CDR1 SGHRS and CDR2 YFSETQ. The CDR3 loop reads CASSLESVSGNTIYF. In DNA, the CDR3 is TGCGCCAGCAGCTTGGAATCCGTCTCTGGAAACACCATATATTTT. The whole variable domain, filled in from reference TRBV5-1 and TRBJ1-3, reads KAGVTQTPRYLIKTRGQQVTLSCSPISGHRSVSWYQQTPGQGLQFLFEYFSETQRNKGNFPGRFSGRQFSNSRSEMNVSTLELGDSALYLCASSLESVSGNTIYFGEGSWLTVV.

The chain joins TRBV28 to TRBJ1-2; D call uncertain. The CDR3 is 15 amino acids. Trimming left V 6 bases short and J 4 bases short, with 18 bases between. Looked up from germline, CDR1 is MDHEN and CDR2 is SYDVKM. CDR3 protein: CASRYTVHKPYGYTF. CDR3 coding DNA: TGTGCCAGCAGGTATACAGTACACAAACCCTATGGCTACACCTTC.

As to this clone: A much larger clone sits a single nucleotide away, making a read error possible. The V call is TRBV3-1 (or the pseudogene TRBV3-2), the J call TRBJ1-1; unclear D gene. V was cut by 4 bases and J by 0 bases, with 3 bases left in between. The CDR3 has 12 residues. The germline CDR1 and CDR2 sequences are LGHDT and YNNKEL (reference sequence). The CDR3 bases are TGTGCCAGCAGCCTCGTGAACACTGAAGCTTTCTTT. Translating it yields CASSLVNTEAFF.

V and J are TRBV6-5 and TRBJ1-4; D remains ambiguous. Trimming left V 6 bases short and J 0 bases short, with 8 bases between. The CDR3 loop spans 14 amino acids. Germline V gene data show CDR1 as MNHEY and CDR2 as SVGAGI. CDR3 protein: CASSRSATNEKLFF. The CDR3 nucleotides are TGTGCCAGCAGCCGCAGCGCAACTAATGAAAAACTGTTTTTT.

The chain combines TRBV7-9 with TRBJ1-2, with 8 bases lining up with TRBD1. V dropped 5 bases and J dropped 7; count of bases not matched to a gene: 6. This CDR3 contains 13 residues. CDR1 is SEHNR and CDR2 is FQNEAQ in the germline V gene (reference sequence). CDR3 loop: CASSPTGGGGYTF. Here the CDR3 DNA reads TGTGCCAGCAGCCCAACAGGGGGAGGTGGCTACACCTTC.

This clone has only one observation. The J gene is TRBJ2-5, the V gene TRBV20-1; 8 nucleotides agree with TRBD2. CDR1 is DFQATT, CDR2 SNEGSKA, per germline (reference sequence). The CDR3 covers 16 residues. Germline trimming cut 3 bases from V and 4 bases from J; bases unmatched to any gene: 13. The CDR3 sequence is CSASGTGTRVLETQYF. DNA of the CDR3: TGCAGTGCTAGTGGTACCGGGACTAGAGTTTTAGAGACCCAGTACTTC.

This sequence joins TRBV18 and TRBJ1-5, with TRBD1 as a possible D gene (6 bases). Germline loops: CDR1 KGHSH, CDR2 LQKENI. This CDR3 comprises 16 residues. The germline V and J ends were trimmed by 3 bases and 1 base, with 13 bases remaining between them. The CDR3 DNA is TGTGCCAGCTCACCCAACAGGGCTGGGAGCAATCAGCCCCAGCATTTT. As protein: CASSPNRAGSNQPQHF.

The chain joins TRBV28 to TRBJ1-6, with D tentatively TRBD1 (5 bases). The CDR3 is made up of 15 amino acids. The germline V gene encodes CDR1 MDHEN and CDR2 SYDVKM. V was pared by 1 base and J by 7 bases, with 11 bases between. The CDR3 loop is CASSLLGRENSPLHF. The CDR3 coding sequence is TGTGCCAGCAGTTTATTGGGCAGGGAAAATTCACCCCTCCACTTT.

V usage is TRBV5-1 and J usage is TRBJ2-3; the match to TRBD2 covers 10 bases. V lost 0 bases and J lost 0; bases outside the gene matches: 4. The germline gives CDR1 SGHRS, CDR2 YFSETQ. The CDR3 spans 17 residues. The CDR3 DNA is TGCGCCAGCAGCTTGGCCCTAGCGGGGGTTAGCACAGATACGCAGTATTTT. The encoded protein is CASSLALAGVSTDTQYF.

The chain recombines TRBV27 with TRBJ1-4; no firm D call. With 6 bases removed from V and 0 bases from J, the gap between germline ends came to 8 bases. CDR1 and CDR2 from the germline V gene are MNHEY and SMNVEV (reference sequence). The CDR3 has 14 residues. Here the CDR3 reads CASRPTTTNEKLFF. The CDR3 DNA reads as TGTGCCAGCAGACCGACAACAACTAATGAAAAACTGTTTTTT.

The gene calls are TRBV14 and TRBJ1-4, with D perhaps TRBD1 (5 bases). There are 14 residues in the CDR3. V was shortened by 2 bases and J by 4 bases, with 8 bases between the two germline ends. The V gene's germline CDR1 is SGHDN and CDR2 FVKESK. The CDR3 DNA reads as TGTGCCAGCAGCCAAAACAGGTATAATGAAAAACTGTTTTTT. The encoded protein is CASSQNRYNEKLFF.

The chain recombines TRBV29-1 with TRBJ1-2; 9 bases are shared with TRBD1. The CDR3 runs to 14 residues. The germline V gene has CDR1 SQVTM and CDR2 ANQGSEA. The V and J ends lost 6 bases and 4 bases, in that order; junction bases with no gene match: 9. The CDR3 here is CSVPNWDRAYGYTF. The CDR3 DNA reads TGCAGCGTCCCCAATTGGGACAGGGCCTATGGCTACACCTTC.